These 27 T cell receptor beta chains share one sample of origin, sequenced in a study of blood T cell repertoires in COVID-19. The method was immunoSEQ multiplex PCR; TCRdb's version includes in-frame clones alone and lacks a portion of them. The sample has tens of thousands of clones, approximately 89% seen once. The sequenced material came from peripheral blood. Every receptor here comes from a woman between 50 and 59 years old with active COVID-19.

The CDR3 loop reads CASSLSGTGTYEQYF. CDR3 sequence (DNA): TGTGCCAGCTCACTTTCCGGGACAGGGACCTACGAGCAGTACTTC. The chain uses TRBV18 and TRBJ2-7; TRBD1 matches at 9 bases. V shed 4 bases and J 2 bases; nucleotides not matched to a gene: 6. The V gene's germline CDR1 is KGHSH and CDR2 LQKENI. CDR3 size: 15 residues.

The chain carries TRBV2 and TRBJ1-5; D is perhaps TRBD1 (6 bases). The CDR3 covers 14 residues. Trimming removed 3 bases at V and 5 bases at J, with 11 bases between. The germline CDR1 and CDR2 sequences are SNHLY and FYNNEI. For the CDR3, the DNA is TGTGCCAGCAGTGATAGGGGGTGGCATCAGCCCCAGCATTTT. It specifies CASSDRGWHQPQHF.

The chain employs TRBV27 and TRBJ1-1; tentatively, D is TRBD1 (6 bases). CDR1 is MNHEY, CDR2 SMNVEV, per germline (reference sequence). V was shortened by 3 bases and J by 0 bases, with 8 bases between the two germline ends. This CDR3 is 14 amino acids long. The CDR3 here is CASSFGTLNTEAFF. The CDR3 region has the DNA TGTGCCAGCAGTTTCGGGACACTGAACACTGAAGCTTTCTTT.

The rearrangement uses TRBV15 and TRBJ2-1; 9 bases fit TRBD2. Germline loops: CDR1 LNHNV, CDR2 YYDKDF (reference sequence). V shed 1 base, J shed 4 bases, and the junction held 2 bases outside the gene matches. The length of the CDR3 is 15 residues. CDR3 coding DNA: TGTGCCACCAGCAGAGGCGGGAGGGGATACAATGAGCAGTTCTTC. Translating it yields CATSRGGRGYNEQFF. The full variable domain, rest sourced from reference TRBV15 and TRBJ2-1, is DAMVIQNPRYQVTQFGKPVTLSCSQTLNHNVMYWYQQKSSQAPKLLFHYYDKDFNNEADTPDNFQSRRPNTSFCFLDIRSPGLGDTAMYLCATSRGGRGYNEQFFGPGTRLTVL.

The gene calls are TRBV28 and TRBJ1-1, with TRBD1 identical over 7 bases. This CDR3 comprises 14 residues. Germline V gene data show CDR1 as MDHEN and CDR2 as SYDVKM. Trimming took 1 base from V and 6 from J; bases not matched to a gene: 5. The CDR3 reads CASSLLGGRAEAFF. CDR3 bases: TGTGCCAGCAGTTTATTAGGGGGCAGAGCTGAAGCTTTCTTT.

This clone appeared once. The chain employs TRBV9 and TRBJ2-3; 16 bases align to TRBD2. V shed 0 bases and J 3 bases; nucleotides not matched to a gene: 7. The CDR3 loop spans 19 amino acids. CDR1 and CDR2 (germline): SGDLS, YYNGEE. The CDR3 DNA reads as TGTGCCAGCAGCGTAGATTCGGGACTAGCGGGAGGGTGGACAGATACGCAGTATTTT. Residues: CASSVDSGLAGGWTDTQYF.

The chain carries TRBV25-1 and TRBJ2-1, with D tentatively TRBD2 (6 bases). The V gene lost 4 bases and the J gene lost 6 bases, with 16 bases spanning the gap. Germline CDR1 and CDR2: MGHDK and SYGVNS. The CDR3 consists of 15 residues. CDR3 nucleotides: TGTGCCAGCAGTGGCGGGACCTTAGTTCGCAATGAGCAGTTCTTC. Its translation is CASSGGTLVRNEQFF. Using reference TRBV25-1 and TRBJ2-1 for the parts outside the CDR3, the full variable domain is EADIYQTPRYLVIGTGKKITLECSQTMGHDKMYWYQQDPGMELHLIHYSYGVNSTEKGDLSSESTVSRIRTEHFPLTLESARPSHTSQYLCASSGGTLVRNEQFFGPGTRLTVL.

The chain is built from TRBV27 and TRBJ2-3; 9 bases map to TRBD1. Germline CDR1 reads MNHEY; CDR2 reads SMNVEV (reference sequence). After removal of 2 bases from V and 4 bases from J, the junction contained 4 bases not matched to a gene. This CDR3 is 15 amino acids long. The CDR3 loop is CASSLEGQGPDTQYF. CDR3 DNA sequence: TGTGCCAGCAGTTTAGAGGGACAGGGACCAGATACGCAGTATTTT.

About this clone: At the DNA level, this CDR3 is encoded by other sequences in the same sample as well. The rearrangement uses TRBV27 and TRBJ1-5; no clear D. Germline assignment: CDR1 MNHEY and CDR2 SMNVEV (reference sequence). V gave up 1 base and J gave up 10 bases, with 11 bases separating them. The CDR3 runs to 13 residues. The CDR3 spells CASSLWGGQPQHF. The CDR3 bases are TGTGCCAGCAGTTTATGGGGAGGTCAACCCCAGCATTTT.

This chain joins TRBV14 and TRBJ1-5; TRBD1 matches 7 bases. Germline trimming cut 4 bases from V and 2 bases from J; bases unmatched to any gene: 5. CDR3 size: 15 residues. Germline CDR1 SGHDN, CDR2 FVKESK. This chain's CDR3 is CASSRRQGGNQPQHF. The CDR3 DNA sequence: TGTGCCAGCAGCCGTAGACAGGGAGGCAATCAGCCCCAGCATTTT.

The sample holds one count of this clone. The chain recombines TRBV9 with TRBJ1-4, with D tentatively TRBD1 (5 bases). CDR1 is SGDLS, CDR2 YYNGEE, per germline. The length of the CDR3 is 15 residues. V was shortened by 0 bases and J by 7 bases, with 13 bases between the two germline ends. The CDR3 region is CASSVAGMGAEKLFF. DNA of the CDR3: TGTGCCAGCAGCGTAGCAGGGATGGGCGCTGAAAAACTGTTTTTT.

The chain links TRBV5-1 to TRBJ1-5; D possibly corresponds to TRBD1 (6 bases). The CDR3 length is 15 residues. Trimming shortened V by 4 bases and J by 3 bases, and 14 bases separated the two germline ends. Per the germline V gene, CDR1 is SGHRS and CDR2 is YFSETQ. DNA of the CDR3: TGCGCCAGCAGCGTAAACACAGGGTTCAATCAGCCCCAGCATTTT. It is translated as CASSVNTGFNQPQHF.

The chain employs TRBV6-6 and TRBJ1-1; D is possibly TRBD1 (6 bases). V lost 2 bases and J 8 bases, leaving 6 bases between the germline ends. From germline, CDR1 is MNHNY and CDR2 SVGAGI (reference sequence). The CDR3 has 11 amino acids. CDR3 residues: CASSYRGEAFF. Written as DNA, the CDR3 is TGTGCCAGCAGTTACAGGGGGGAAGCTTTCTTT.

The chain couples TRBV24-1 to TRBJ2-7, with 10 bases identical to TRBD1. V was clipped by 2 bases and J by 11 bases; unmatched bases: 8. Per the germline V gene, CDR1 is KGHDR and CDR2 is SFDVKD. The CDR3 extends over 14 amino acids. The CDR3: CATSDSRTGGHEYF. Written as DNA, the CDR3 is TGTGCCACCAGTGATTCCCGGACAGGGGGACACGAGTACTTC.

V and J are TRBV2 and TRBJ2-3, with TRBD1 identical over 9 bases. The germline V gene has CDR1 SNHLY and CDR2 FYNNEI. CDR3 length equals 14 residues. Trimming at V came to 6 bases and at J to 5 bases, leaving 6 bases not matched to a gene. The CDR3 DNA reads TGTGCCAGCAGGGAGGGACAGGGAGTAGATACGCAGTATTTT. Translation gives CASREGQGVDTQYF. The full variable domain, its missing parts supplied by reference TRBV2 and TRBJ2-3, is EPEVTQTPSHQVTQMGQEVILRCVPISNHLYFYWYRQILGQKVEFLVSFYNNEISEKSEIFDDQFSVERPDGSNFTLKIRSTKLEDSAMYFCASREGQGVDTQYFGPGTRLTVL.

This clone was detected a few times. This chain connects TRBV4-1 to TRBJ1-3, with TRBD1 matching 8 bases. The CDR3 has 17 residues. The germline V gene has CDR1 MGHRA and CDR2 YSYEKL. The trim removed 2 bases at V and 1 base at J, leaving 7 bases unmatched. The CDR3 is CASSQRQGAKSGNTIYF. The CDR3 DNA reads as TGCGCCAGCAGCCAAAGGCAGGGGGCGAAATCTGGAAACACCATATATTTT.

The chain is built from TRBV6-6 and TRBJ2-7; the match to TRBD2 covers 8 bases. Trimming cost V 5 bases and J 0 bases; bases outside gene matches: 3. Looked up from germline, CDR1 is MNHNY and CDR2 is SVGAGI (reference sequence). CDR3 length equals 14 residues. CDR3 loop: CASSTAGDSYEQYF. DNA of the CDR3: TGTGCCAGCAGTACAGCGGGGGACTCCTACGAGCAGTACTTC.

This sequence joins TRBV4-2 and TRBJ2-3, with 10 bases fitting TRBD2. The CDR3 is made up of 17 amino acids. The ends lost 3 bases at V and 2 bases at J; junction bases unmatched: 8. Germline V gene lookup returns CDR1 LGHNA and CDR2 YNFKEQ. DNA of the CDR3: TGTGCCAGCAGCCAGCTACCCCTAGCGGGAGACACAGATACGCAGTATTTT. Translation: CASSQLPLAGDTDTQYF.

The gene calls are TRBV2 and TRBJ1-6; the D is unclear. The germline V gene encodes CDR1 SNHLY and CDR2 FYNNEI. The CDR3 is 15 residues long. V was cut by 0 bases and J by 10 bases, with 13 bases left in between. The CDR3 region is CASSEAGGPASPLHF. CDR3 nucleotides: TGTGCCAGCAGTGAAGCAGGAGGGCCAGCGTCACCCCTCCACTTT.

The rearrangement uses TRBV19 and TRBJ1-5; no firm D call. CDR3 length: 13 amino acids. Deletions cut 5 bases from V and 4 bases from J, with 9 bases between. The germline V gene encodes CDR1 LNHDA and CDR2 SQIVND (reference sequence). In DNA, the CDR3 is TGTGCCAGTAGTGATGTACAGAATCAGCCCCAGCATTTT. Its protein is CASSDVQNQPQHF.

The J gene is TRBJ2-3, the V gene TRBV27; unclear D gene. The length of the CDR3 is 11 residues. Looked up from germline, CDR1 is MNHEY and CDR2 is SMNVEV (reference sequence). The V gene lost 5 bases and the J gene lost 3 bases, with 3 bases spanning the gap. This CDR3 reads CASSQTDTQYF. As DNA, the CDR3 is TGTGCCAGCAGTCAAACAGATACGCAGTATTTT.

The rearrangement uses TRBV5-1 and TRBJ1-5, with TRBD1 matching over 12 bases. This CDR3 has 15 residues. CDR1 is SGHRS, CDR2 YFSETQ, per germline. J lost 7 bases, V lost 5 bases, and 7 bases had no gene match. CDR3: CASSPGTGGGQPQHF. In nucleotides, the CDR3 is TGCGCCAGCAGTCCCGGGACAGGGGGCGGACAGCCCCAGCATTTT. The complete variable domain, with remaining parts taken from reference TRBV5-1 and TRBJ1-5, reads KAGVTQTPRYLIKTRGQQVTLSCSPISGHRSVSWYQQTPGQGLQFLFEYFSETQRNKGNFPGRFSGRQFSNSRSEMNVSTLELGDSALYLCASSPGTGGGQPQHFGDGTRLSIL.

The CDR3 loop reads CASSSSGNPGELFF. The DNA of the CDR3 is TGTGCCAGCAGCTCCTCAGGTAACCCCGGGGAGCTGTTTTTT. The chain combines TRBV7-9 with TRBJ2-2; D gene unclear. Germline CDR1 and CDR2: SEHNR and FQNEAQ (reference sequence). The CDR3 totals 14 residues. The V end lost 4 bases, the J end lost 6 bases, and 12 bases lay between the germline ends.

The CDR3 sequence: CASSLEPGRQETQYF. CDR3 nucleotide sequence: TGCGCCAGCAGCTTGGAGCCCGGCAGACAGGAGACCCAGTACTTC. This chain joins TRBV5-1 and TRBJ2-5, with D maybe TRBD1 (5 bases). Germline V lookup: CDR1 SGHRS, CDR2 YFSETQ. V was pared by 0 bases and J by 5 bases, with 14 bases between. The CDR3 spans 15 residues. Filled out from reference TRBV5-1 and TRBJ2-5, the complete variable domain reads KAGVTQTPRYLIKTRGQQVTLSCSPISGHRSVSWYQQTPGQGLQFLFEYFSETQRNKGNFPGRFSGRQFSNSRSEMNVSTLELGDSALYLCASSLEPGRQETQYFGPGTRLLVL.

This clone was observed a single time. This chain links TRBV6-1 with TRBJ2-6; maybe TRBD1 (6 bases). The CDR3 runs to 17 residues. CDR1 is MNHNS, CDR2 SASEGT, per germline. The V gene lost 3 bases and the J gene lost 0 bases, with 12 bases spanning the gap. CDR3 in DNA: TGTGCCAGCAGTGACCCGGGACACCGCTCTGGGGCCAACGTCCTGACTTTC. It specifies CASSDPGHRSGANVLTF.

In this sample, this clone turned up once. This chain links TRBV2 with TRBJ2-2; 7 positions agree with TRBD1. J was trimmed by 5 bases and V by 5 bases; bases with no gene match: 5. In germline, CDR1 is SNHLY, CDR2 FYNNEI. The CDR3 has 14 amino acids. Written as DNA, the CDR3 is TGTGCCAGCAGTCCTAGGACAGGAACCGGGGAGCTGTTTTTT. It translates to CASSPRTGTGELFF.

This sequence joins TRBV28 and TRBJ2-7, with D maybe TRBD1 (6 bases). Deletions cut 7 bases from V and 2 bases from J, with 15 bases between. Germline CDR1 is MDHEN and CDR2 is SYDVKM. CDR3 length equals 14 residues. The DNA of the CDR3 is TGTGCCAGCACCAGGGGCGGACTCACCTACGAGCAGTACTTC. It encodes CASTRGGLTYEQYF. The whole variable domain, remainder taken from reference TRBV28 and TRBJ2-7, is DVKVTQSSRYLVKRTGEKVFLECVQDMDHENMFWYRQDPGLGLRLIYFSYDVKMKEKGDIPEGYSVSREKKERFSLILESASTNQTSMYLCASTRGGLTYEQYFGPGTRLTVT.